One sample yielded the 29 T cell receptor beta chains listed below, sequenced in a study of blood T cell repertoires in COVID-19. Measured with immunoSEQ multiplex PCR; TCRdb has only the in-frame clones, and not every one. The table lists about 70,000 clones, about 70% of them singletons, with 35% to 45% in the top ten. Sequencing was performed on peripheral blood. All receptors come from a woman aged 70-85 years with acute or convalescent COVID-19.

The J gene is TRBJ1-2, the V gene TRBV5-1, with TRBD1 identical over 8 bases. Trimming removed 3 bases from V and 5 bases from J; junction bases left unmatched: 6. The germline CDR1 and CDR2 sequences are SGHRS and YFSETQ. The CDR3 covers 14 residues. The CDR3 spells CASSSRGREYGYTF. The CDR3 region has the DNA TGCGCCAGCAGCTCCAGGGGGCGCGAATATGGCTACACCTTC. Full variable domain (missing parts from reference TRBV5-1 and TRBJ1-2): KAGVTQTPRYLIKTRGQQVTLSCSPISGHRSVSWYQQTPGQGLQFLFEYFSETQRNKGNFPGRFSGRQFSNSRSEMNVSTLELGDSALYLCASSSRGREYGYTFGSGTRLTVV.

J is TRBJ1-4 and V is TRBV18, with 12 bases that match TRBD1. Losses at the gene ends were 3 bases for V and 8 bases for J; bases not matched to a gene: 7. The length of the CDR3 is 16 residues. Per the germline V gene, CDR1 is KGHSH and CDR2 is LQKENI. This chain's CDR3 is CASSPTSGTGGEKLFF. The CDR3 DNA follows: TGTGCCAGCTCACCCACCTCCGGGACAGGGGGCGAAAAACTGTTTTTT.

A single count supports this clone. The V gene is TRBV5-1, the J gene TRBJ2-7, with 8 bases identical to TRBD2. V was clipped by 0 bases and J by 6 bases; unmatched bases: 5. The CDR3 loop spans 14 amino acids. Germline V gene sequence: CDR1 SGHRS, CDR2 YFSETQ. The CDR3 DNA is TGCGCCAGCAGCTTGGGGCGGGAGGAGGCCGAGCAGTACTTC. Amino acids: CASSLGREEAEQYF.

This clone has just a few counts. The rearrangement links TRBV5-5 to TRBJ2-7; 8 nucleotides align to TRBD1. The length of the CDR3 is 15 residues. Germline trimming cut 0 bases from V and 7 bases from J; bases unmatched to any gene: 9. Germline V gene sequence: CDR1 SGHKS, CDR2 YYEKEE (reference sequence). CDR3 sequence (DNA): TGTGCCAGCAGCTTGGAGTGGACAGGGTCGTATGAGCAGTACTTC. Translation: CASSLEWTGSYEQYF. Based on the CDR3 plus reference TRBV5-5 and TRBJ2-7, the full variable domain is DAGVTQSPTHLIKTRGQQVTLRCSPISGHKSVSWYQQVLGQGPQFIFQYYEKEERGRGNFPDRFSARQFPNYSSELNVNALLLGDSALYLCASSLEWTGSYEQYFGPGTRLTVT.

This clone was detected ten times or more. V and J are TRBV5-1 and TRBJ2-7; 7 nucleotides align to TRBD2. The germline V gene encodes CDR1 SGHRS and CDR2 YFSETQ. The J segment lost 3 bases and the V segment lost 1 base, leaving 1 base of the junction unmatched. The CDR3 runs 13 residues. CDR3 protein: CASSLSGGYEQYF. The CDR3 DNA reads as TGCGCCAGCAGCTTGTCGGGGGGCTACGAGCAGTACTTC.

The chain combines TRBV11-2 with TRBJ1-5; D unresolved. This CDR3 has 13 amino acids. CDR1 is SGHAT, CDR2 FQNNGV, per germline. Trimming took off 1 base at V and 5 bases at J, with 6 bases between the two ends. The CDR3: CASSLAGYQPQHF. CDR3 bases: TGTGCCAGCAGCTTAGCGGGGTATCAGCCCCAGCATTTT.

This chain uses TRBV6-5 with TRBJ2-5; the match to TRBD1 covers 10 bases. Germline loops: CDR1 MNHEY, CDR2 SVGAGI. Trimming removed 7 bases from V and 7 bases from J; junction bases left unmatched: 9. The CDR3 covers 14 residues. The CDR3 reads CASMGDRGIGTQYF. The CDR3 nucleotides read TGTGCCAGCATGGGGGACAGGGGTATAGGGACCCAGTACTTC.

The chain recombines TRBV28 with TRBJ2-7, with D perhaps TRBD2 (6 bases). There are 14 residues in the CDR3. V lost 1 base, J lost 5 bases, and 12 bases lay in between. Germline-derived CDR1 and CDR2 are MDHEN and SYDVKM. The CDR3 protein is CASSLLGGGNEQYF. CDR3 bases: TGTGCCAGCAGTTTATTGGGGGGAGGAAACGAGCAGTACTTC.

The chain carries TRBV28 and TRBJ1-5; D gene uncertain. CDR1 is MDHEN, CDR2 SYDVKM, per germline. The CDR3 sequence is 13 residues long. V was clipped by 2 bases and J by 1 base, with 3 bases between them. The CDR3 DNA follows: TGTGCCAGCAGTTTAAGCAGCAATCAGCCCCAGCATTTT. It yields the protein CASSLSSNQPQHF.

The rearrangement uses TRBV2 and TRBJ2-2, with D unclear. Germline lookup yields CDR1 SNHLY and CDR2 FYNNEI. This CDR3 spans 14 amino acids. Trimming removed 8 bases at V and 2 bases at J, with 12 bases between. CDR3 amino acids: CASQAGFNTGELFF. CDR3 DNA sequence: TGTGCCAGCCAAGCCGGGTTCAACACCGGGGAGCTGTTTTTT.

This clone was picked up a small number of times. V gene TRBV4-2 combines with J gene TRBJ1-2; no clear D. This CDR3 has 15 amino acids. The germline CDR1 and CDR2 sequences are LGHNA and YNFKEQ. Between the trimmed V and J ends, which lost 1 base and 4 bases, there was a span of 13 bases. The CDR3 loop reads CASSQVADFSYGYTF. Here the CDR3 DNA reads TGTGCCAGCAGCCAAGTAGCAGATTTTAGCTATGGCTACACCTTC.

This chain connects TRBV5-6 to TRBJ1-3; D unclear. The CDR3 loop spans 15 amino acids. The V and J ends lost 0 bases and 3 bases respectively, with 10 bases between them. The germline V gene has CDR1 SGHDT and CDR2 YYEEEE. CDR3 residues: CASSLALENGNTIYF. CDR3 nucleotide sequence: TGTGCCAGCAGCTTGGCCCTGGAGAATGGAAACACCATATATTTT.

This clone was recorded a few times. The CDR3 loop reads CASSLAGGGYNEQFF. The CDR3, as DNA: TGTGCCAGCAGTTTGGCGGGAGGAGGATACAATGAGCAGTTCTTC. This chain connects TRBV28 to TRBJ2-1; 8 bases line up with TRBD2. This CDR3 contains 15 residues. The V and J ends lost 3 bases and 4 bases, in that order; junction bases with no gene match: 5. Germline-derived CDR1 and CDR2 are MDHEN and SYDVKM.

CDR3 sequence: CASSHETHVGQGASGANVLTF. The CDR3, as DNA: TGTGCCAGCTCACACGAAACGCATGTGGGACAGGGGGCTTCTGGGGCCAACGTCCTGACTTTC. This rearrangement joins TRBV18 to TRBJ2-6; 12 nucleotides align to TRBD1. Germline lookup yields CDR1 KGHSH and CDR2 LQKENI. This CDR3 has 21 residues. V gave up 4 bases and J gave up 1 base; unmatched junction bases: 14.

The chain combines TRBV5-6 with TRBJ1-3, with TRBD1 matching over 7 bases. Trimming cost V 0 bases and J 3 bases; bases outside gene matches: 6. The CDR3 extends over 16 amino acids. CDR1 and CDR2 (germline): SGHDT, YYEEEE. CDR3 residues: CASSLDRGRGGNTIYF. CDR3 sequence (DNA): TGTGCCAGCAGCTTGGACAGGGGTAGAGGTGGAAACACCATATATTTT.

The genes are TRBV12-3 or TRBV12-4 and TRBJ2-2; perhaps TRBD1 as D (6 bases). CDR3 length: 13 residues. The V end lost 6 bases, the J end lost 5 bases, and 10 bases lay between the germline ends. The CDR3 spells CASSRTVTGELFF. DNA for the CDR3: TGTGCCAGCAGCAGGACAGTAACCGGGGAGCTGTTTTTT.

The rearrangement joins TRBV7-9 to TRBJ1-1; D uncertain. Trimming stripped 2 bases from V and 3 bases from J, with 7 bases between. The V gene's germline CDR1 is SEHNR and CDR2 FQNEAQ (reference sequence). The CDR3 is 13 residues long. As DNA, the CDR3 is TGTGCCAGCAGCTTACCTTCGGACACTGAAGCTTTCTTT. Translated, it gives CASSLPSDTEAFF.

V and J are TRBV6-6 and TRBJ2-1, with TRBD2 matching over 11 bases. The CDR3 length is 16 residues. Germline loops: CDR1 MNHNY, CDR2 SVGAGI (reference sequence). V shed 4 bases and J 8 bases; nucleotides not matched to a gene: 10. The CDR3 sequence is CASSSLAGGPWDEQFF. Here the CDR3 DNA reads TGTGCCAGCAGTTCCTTAGCGGGAGGGCCTTGGGATGAGCAGTTCTTC.

The rearrangement links TRBV5-4 to TRBJ1-4; no clear D gene. From germline, CDR1 is SGHNT and CDR2 YYREEE (reference sequence). The germline V and J ends were trimmed by 4 bases and 2 bases, with 12 bases remaining between them. The CDR3 runs to 15 residues. The CDR3 DNA reads TGTGCCAGCAGCCGCGGGATGGGGACTAATGAAAAACTGTTTTTT. Its translation is CASSRGMGTNEKLFF.

The chain combines TRBV6-1 with TRBJ1-2; possibly TRBD1 for D (5 bases). The CDR3 length is 14 residues. Trimming shortened V by 2 bases and J by 5 bases, and 12 bases separated the two germline ends. Germline CDR1 reads MNHNS; CDR2 reads SASEGT. CDR3 DNA sequence: TGTGCCAGCAGTGAACTGGTACAGGCATATGGCTACACCTTC. Residues: CASSELVQAYGYTF.

This clone was seen a handful of times. The V and J genes are TRBV6-5 and TRBJ1-2; D ambiguous. V lost 6 bases and J 2 bases, leaving 10 bases between the germline ends. This CDR3 has 13 amino acids. Germline CDR1 is MNHEY and CDR2 is SVGAGI. In nucleotides, the CDR3 is TGTGCCAGCAGCCGAGGGTACAACTATGGCTACACCTTC. Protein: CASSRGYNYGYTF.

This clone appeared a single time. J is TRBJ1-1 and V is TRBV5-8, with D perhaps matching TRBD1 (6 bases). Germline loops: CDR1 SGHTS, CDR2 YDEGEE. The CDR3 has 14 amino acids. Trimming removed 4 bases from V and 4 bases from J, with 14 bases in between. The CDR3 spells CASSPERGSTEAFF. In DNA form, the CDR3 reads TGTGCCAGCAGCCCCGAGAGGGGGAGCACTGAAGCTTTCTTT.

This chain connects TRBV30 to TRBJ2-5, with 9 bases aligning to TRBD2. Germline V gene sequence: CDR1 GTSNPN, CDR2 SVGIG (reference sequence). Trimming cost V 2 bases and J 5 bases; bases outside gene matches: 9. The CDR3 loop spans 15 amino acids. CDR3: CAWSSAGGSMETQYF. The CDR3 nucleotides read TGTGCCTGGAGTTCAGCGGGAGGCTCCATGGAGACCCAGTACTTC.

V usage is TRBV28 and J usage is TRBJ2-5; 11 positions agree with TRBD2. The CDR3 is 17 amino acids. J gave up 9 bases and V 6 bases, and 18 bases lay outside the gene matches. Per the germline V gene, CDR1 is MDHEN and CDR2 is SYDVKM. The CDR3 sequence: CASSLAGGTLSRGAQYF. CDR3 sequence (DNA): TGTGCCAGCAGCCTAGCGGGAGGTACCCTAAGCCGGGGGGCCCAGTACTTC.

V is TRBV5-1 and J is TRBJ2-2, with D possibly TRBD2 on 5 matching bases. The CDR3 has 15 residues. V was shortened by 1 base and J by 3 bases, with 10 bases between the two germline ends. Germline V CDR1 and CDR2: SGHRS, YFSETQ. The CDR3 here is CASSLRGSDTGELFF. The CDR3 bases are TGCGCCAGCAGCTTGCGGGGATCAGACACCGGGGAGCTGTTTTTT. Filled out from reference TRBV5-1 and TRBJ2-2, the complete variable domain reads KAGVTQTPRYLIKTRGQQVTLSCSPISGHRSVSWYQQTPGQGLQFLFEYFSETQRNKGNFPGRFSGRQFSNSRSEMNVSTLELGDSALYLCASSLRGSDTGELFFGEGSRLTVL.

The rearrangement links TRBV13 to TRBJ2-3; TRBD2 agrees at 10 bases. Trimming at V came to 3 bases and at J to 1 base, leaving 4 bases not matched to a gene. This CDR3 comprises 16 residues. The germline gives CDR1 PRHDT, CDR2 FYEKMQ (reference sequence). In DNA form, the CDR3 reads TGTGCCAGCAGCTTTAAGCGGGGGGGAGGCACAGATACGCAGTATTTT. Its protein is CASSFKRGGGTDTQYF.

The chain uses TRBV5-6 and TRBJ2-2; 7 bases are shared with TRBD1. J lost 5 bases, V lost 0 bases, and 1 base had no gene match. From germline, CDR1 is SGHDT and CDR2 YYEEEE. This CDR3 comprises 14 residues. CDR3 nucleotide sequence: TGTGCCAGCAGCTTGGAGACAGGGACCGGGGAGCTGTTTTTT. Translating it yields CASSLETGTGELFF.

As DNA, the CDR3 is TGTGCCAGCAGCCTTAACGGAGATACGCAGTATTTT. Amino acids: CASSLNGDTQYF. The chain couples TRBV7-2 to TRBJ2-3; D is undetermined. The germline CDR1 and CDR2 sequences are SGHTA and FQGNSA. This CDR3 region has 12 residues. Trimming took off 5 bases at V and 5 bases at J, with 8 bases between the two ends. The whole variable domain, remainder taken from reference TRBV7-2 and TRBJ2-3, is GAGVSQSPSNKVTEKGKDVELRCDPISGHTALYWYRQSLGQGLEFLIYFQGNSAPDKSGLPSDRFSAERTGGSVSTLTIQRTQQEDSAVYLCASSLNGDTQYFGPGTRLTVL.

This clone was seen a single time. The chain links TRBV5-1 to TRBJ2-5; 8 positions agree with TRBD1. J lost 5 bases, V lost 2 bases, and 14 bases had no gene match. From germline, CDR1 is SGHRS and CDR2 YFSETQ. This CDR3 region has 17 residues. CDR3 sequence: CASSLFGLPGGGETQYF. The CDR3 DNA is TGCGCCAGCAGCTTATTCGGTCTACCAGGGGGCGGGGAGACCCAGTACTTC. The variable domain in full, with the rest retrieved from reference TRBV5-1 and TRBJ2-5, is KAGVTQTPRYLIKTRGQQVTLSCSPISGHRSVSWYQQTPGQGLQFLFEYFSETQRNKGNFPGRFSGRQFSNSRSEMNVSTLELGDSALYLCASSLFGLPGGGETQYFGPGTRLLVL.